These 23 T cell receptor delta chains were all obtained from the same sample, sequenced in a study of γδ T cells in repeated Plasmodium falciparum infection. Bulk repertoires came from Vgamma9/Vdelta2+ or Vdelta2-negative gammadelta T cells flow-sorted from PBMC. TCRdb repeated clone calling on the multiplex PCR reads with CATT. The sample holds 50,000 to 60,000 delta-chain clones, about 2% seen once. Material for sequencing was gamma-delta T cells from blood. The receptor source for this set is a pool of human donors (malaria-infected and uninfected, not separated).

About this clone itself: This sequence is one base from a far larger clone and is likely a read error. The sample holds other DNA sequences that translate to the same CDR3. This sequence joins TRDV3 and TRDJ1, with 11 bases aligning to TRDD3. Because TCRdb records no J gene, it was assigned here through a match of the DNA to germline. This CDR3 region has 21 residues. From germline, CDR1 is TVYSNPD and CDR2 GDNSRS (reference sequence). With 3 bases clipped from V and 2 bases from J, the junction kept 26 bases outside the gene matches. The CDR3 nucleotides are TGTGCCTTCCCGCGGGGCCTTCCCAGAAACTGGGGGATAGTAGCGACCGATAAACTCATCTTT. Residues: CAFPRGLPRNWGIVATDKLIF.

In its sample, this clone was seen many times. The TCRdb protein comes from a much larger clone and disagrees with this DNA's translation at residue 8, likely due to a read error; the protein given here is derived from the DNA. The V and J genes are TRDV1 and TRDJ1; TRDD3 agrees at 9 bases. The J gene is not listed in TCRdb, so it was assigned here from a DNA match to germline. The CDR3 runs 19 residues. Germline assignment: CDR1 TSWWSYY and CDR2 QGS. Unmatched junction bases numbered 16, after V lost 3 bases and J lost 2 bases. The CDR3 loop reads CALGELREWGIRGTDKLIF. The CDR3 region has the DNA TGTGCTCTTGGGGAGCTACGGGAGTGGGGGATAAGGGGTACCGATAAACTCATCTTT.

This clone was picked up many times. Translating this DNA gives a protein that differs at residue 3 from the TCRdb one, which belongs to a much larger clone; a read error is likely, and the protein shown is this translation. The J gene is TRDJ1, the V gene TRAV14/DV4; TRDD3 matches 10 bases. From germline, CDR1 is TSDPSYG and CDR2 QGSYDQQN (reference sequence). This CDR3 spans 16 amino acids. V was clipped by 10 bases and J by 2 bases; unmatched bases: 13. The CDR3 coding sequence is TGTGCAACTCGCCGTACTGGGGGATTCGAAACCGATAAACTCATCTTT. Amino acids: CATRRTGGFETDKLIF.

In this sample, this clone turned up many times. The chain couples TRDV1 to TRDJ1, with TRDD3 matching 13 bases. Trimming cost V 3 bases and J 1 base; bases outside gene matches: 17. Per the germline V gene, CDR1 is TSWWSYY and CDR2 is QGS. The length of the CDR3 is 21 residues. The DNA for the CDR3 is TGTGCTCTTGGGGATCAATCGGCGTACTGGGGGATACGGGCTTCCACCGATAAACTCATCTTT. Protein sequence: CALGDQSAYWGIRASTDKLIF.

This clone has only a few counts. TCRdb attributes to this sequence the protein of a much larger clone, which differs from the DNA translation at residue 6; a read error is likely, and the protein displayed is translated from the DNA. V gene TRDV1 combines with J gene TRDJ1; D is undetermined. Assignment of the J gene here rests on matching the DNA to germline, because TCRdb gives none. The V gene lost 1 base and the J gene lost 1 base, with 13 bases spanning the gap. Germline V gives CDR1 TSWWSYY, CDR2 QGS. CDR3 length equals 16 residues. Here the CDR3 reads CALGEPLLAPTDKLIF. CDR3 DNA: TGTGCTCTTGGGGAACCTCTCCTGGCCCCCACCGATAAACTCATCTTT.

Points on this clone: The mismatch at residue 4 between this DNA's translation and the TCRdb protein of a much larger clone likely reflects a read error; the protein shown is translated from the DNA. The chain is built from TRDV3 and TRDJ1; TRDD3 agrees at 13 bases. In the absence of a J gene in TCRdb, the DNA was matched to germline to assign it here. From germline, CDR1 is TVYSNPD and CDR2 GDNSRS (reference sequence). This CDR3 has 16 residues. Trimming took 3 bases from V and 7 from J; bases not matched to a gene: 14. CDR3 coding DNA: TGTGCCTTCCTCTCAACTGGGGGATACGCCGGAGGTAAACTCATCTTT. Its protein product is CAFLSTGGYAGGKLIF.

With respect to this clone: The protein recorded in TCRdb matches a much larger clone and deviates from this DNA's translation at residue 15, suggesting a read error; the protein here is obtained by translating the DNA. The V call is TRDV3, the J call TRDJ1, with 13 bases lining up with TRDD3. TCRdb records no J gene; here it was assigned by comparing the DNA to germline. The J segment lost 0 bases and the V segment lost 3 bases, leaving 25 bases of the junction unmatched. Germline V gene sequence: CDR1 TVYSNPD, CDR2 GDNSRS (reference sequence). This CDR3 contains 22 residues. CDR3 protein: CAFLLPSYWGIRSPHYTDKLIF. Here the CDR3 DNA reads TGTGCCTTCCTCCTTCCTTCGTACTGGGGGATACGTTCACCTCATTACACCGATAAACTCATCTTT.

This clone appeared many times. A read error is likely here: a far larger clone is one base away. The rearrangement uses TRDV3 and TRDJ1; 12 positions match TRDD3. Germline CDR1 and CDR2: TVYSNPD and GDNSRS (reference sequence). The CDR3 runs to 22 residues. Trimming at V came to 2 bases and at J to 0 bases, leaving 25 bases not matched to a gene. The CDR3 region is CAFGRRDPYWGIQTTYTDKLIF. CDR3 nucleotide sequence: TGTGCCTTTGGGCGACGAGACCCGTACTGGGGGATACAAACCACGTACACCGATAAACTCATCTTT. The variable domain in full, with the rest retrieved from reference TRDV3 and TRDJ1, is CDKVTQSSPDQTVASGSEVVLLCTYDTVYSNPDLFWYRIRPDYSFQFVFYGDNSRSEGADFTQGRFSVKHILTQKAFHLVISPVRTEDSATYYCAFGRRDPYWGIQTTYTDKLIFGKGTRVTVEP.

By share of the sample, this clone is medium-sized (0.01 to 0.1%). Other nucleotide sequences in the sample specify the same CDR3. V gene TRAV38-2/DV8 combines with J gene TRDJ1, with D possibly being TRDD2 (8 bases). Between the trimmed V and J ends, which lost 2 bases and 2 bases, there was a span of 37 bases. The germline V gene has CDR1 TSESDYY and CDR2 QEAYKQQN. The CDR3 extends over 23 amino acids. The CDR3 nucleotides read TGTGCTTATAGGAGTTACTTCCTACGGATGAGTGGGGGACCCCGTAAGAGAACCGATAAACTCATCTTT. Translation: CAYRSYFLRMSGGPRKRTDKLIF.

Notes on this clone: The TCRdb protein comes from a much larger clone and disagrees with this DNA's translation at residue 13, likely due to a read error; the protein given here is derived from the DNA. CDR3 nucleotides: TGTGCCTGTGACTCCCTGGGGGACAACACCGATAAACACATCTTT. Encoded protein: CACDSLGDNTDKHIF. The J gene went uncalled, whereas the V gene is TRDV2; TRDD3, the table's D call, was not compared with the DNA. Germline V gene lookup returns CDR1 GEAIGNYY and CDR2 EKD. The length of the CDR3 is 15 residues.

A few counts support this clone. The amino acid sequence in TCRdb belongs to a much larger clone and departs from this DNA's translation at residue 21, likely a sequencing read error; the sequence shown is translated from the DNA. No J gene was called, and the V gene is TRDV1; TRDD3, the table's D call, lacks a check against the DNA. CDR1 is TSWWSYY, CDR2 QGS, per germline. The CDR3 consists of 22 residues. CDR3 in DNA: TGTGCTCTTGGGGAACTGCGGCCCGCCTACTGGGGGATAAATCCGTACACCGATAAACTCACCTTT. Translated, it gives CALGELRPAYWGINPYTDKLTF.

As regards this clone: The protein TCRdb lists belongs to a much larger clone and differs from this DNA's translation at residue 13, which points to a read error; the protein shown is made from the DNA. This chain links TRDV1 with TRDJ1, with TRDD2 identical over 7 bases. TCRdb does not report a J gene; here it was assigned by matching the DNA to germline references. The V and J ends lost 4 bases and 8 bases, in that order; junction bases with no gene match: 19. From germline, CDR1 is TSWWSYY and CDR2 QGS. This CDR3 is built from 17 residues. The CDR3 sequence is CALGGPVFPTRMAKLIF. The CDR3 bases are TGTGCTCTTGGGGGACCCGTATTTCCTACAAGGATGGCGAAACTCATCTTT.

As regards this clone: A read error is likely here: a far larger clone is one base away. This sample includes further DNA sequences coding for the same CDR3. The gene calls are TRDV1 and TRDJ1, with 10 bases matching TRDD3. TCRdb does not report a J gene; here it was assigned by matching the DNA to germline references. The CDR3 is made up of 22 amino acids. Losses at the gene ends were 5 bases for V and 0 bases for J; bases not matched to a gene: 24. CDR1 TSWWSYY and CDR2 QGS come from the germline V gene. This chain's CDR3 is CALGTTTPFLTGTGGYTDKLIF. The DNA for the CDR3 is TGTGCTCTTGGGACTACAACTCCATTCTTAACGGGTACTGGGGGATACACCGATAAACTCATCTTT.

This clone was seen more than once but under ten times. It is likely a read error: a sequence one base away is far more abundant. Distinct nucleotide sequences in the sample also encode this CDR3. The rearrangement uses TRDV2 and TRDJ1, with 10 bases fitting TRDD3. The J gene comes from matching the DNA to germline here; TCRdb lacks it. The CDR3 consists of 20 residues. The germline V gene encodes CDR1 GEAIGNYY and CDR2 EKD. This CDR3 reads CACDAFLELGDSFYTDKLIF. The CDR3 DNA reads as TGTGCTTGTGACGCCTTCCTCGAACTGGGGGATTCTTTCTACACCGATAAACTCATCTTT.

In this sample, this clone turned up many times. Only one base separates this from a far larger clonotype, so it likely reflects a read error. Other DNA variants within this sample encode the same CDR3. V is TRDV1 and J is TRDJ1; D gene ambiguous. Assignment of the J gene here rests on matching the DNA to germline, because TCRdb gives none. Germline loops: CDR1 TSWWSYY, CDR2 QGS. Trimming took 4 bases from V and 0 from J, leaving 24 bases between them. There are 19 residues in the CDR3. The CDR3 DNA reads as TGTGCTCTTGGGGTGCCGGCGGGTGGGCTGTGGACTTACACCGATAAACTCATCTTT. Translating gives CALGVPAGGLWTYTDKLIF.

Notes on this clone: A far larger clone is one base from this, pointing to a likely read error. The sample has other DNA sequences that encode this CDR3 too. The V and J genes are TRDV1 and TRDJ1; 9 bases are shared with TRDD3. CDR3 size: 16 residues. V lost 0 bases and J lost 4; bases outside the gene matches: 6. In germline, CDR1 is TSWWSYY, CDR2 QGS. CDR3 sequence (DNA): TGTGCTCTTGGGGAACTACTGGGGGACTTTCGCGATAAACTCATCTTT. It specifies CALGELLGDFRDKLIF.

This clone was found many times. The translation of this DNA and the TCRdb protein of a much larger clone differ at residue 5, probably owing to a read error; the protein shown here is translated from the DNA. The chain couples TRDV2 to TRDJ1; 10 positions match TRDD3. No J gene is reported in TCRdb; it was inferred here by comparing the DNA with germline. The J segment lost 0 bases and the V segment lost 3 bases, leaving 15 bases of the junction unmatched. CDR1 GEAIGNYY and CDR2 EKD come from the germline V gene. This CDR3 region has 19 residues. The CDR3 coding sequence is TGTGCCTGTGACCCAATGCCCGGTACTGGGGGATCCAACACCGATAAACTCATCTTT. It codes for CACDPMPGTGGSNTDKLIF.

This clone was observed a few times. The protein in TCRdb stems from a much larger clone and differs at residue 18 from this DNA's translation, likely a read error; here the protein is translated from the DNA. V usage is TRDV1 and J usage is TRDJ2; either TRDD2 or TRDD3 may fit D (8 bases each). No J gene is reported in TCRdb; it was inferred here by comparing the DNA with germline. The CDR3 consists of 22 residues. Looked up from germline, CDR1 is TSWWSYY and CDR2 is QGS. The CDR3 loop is CALGELGSSYVGYAPLTEQLFF. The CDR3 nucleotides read TGTGCTCTTGGGGAACTAGGTTCTTCCTACGTGGGATACGCGCCTTTGACAGAACAACTCTTCTTT.

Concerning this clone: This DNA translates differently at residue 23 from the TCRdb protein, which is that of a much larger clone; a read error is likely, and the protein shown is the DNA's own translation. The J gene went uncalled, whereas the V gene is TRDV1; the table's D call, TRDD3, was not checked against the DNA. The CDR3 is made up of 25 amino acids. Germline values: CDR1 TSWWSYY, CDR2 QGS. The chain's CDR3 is CALGDPFPPYPANLLGFLSTDKHIF. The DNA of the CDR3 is TGTGCTCTTGGGGATCCCTTCCCCCCCTATCCGGCGAACCTACTGGGATTCCTTTCCACCGATAAACACATCTTT.

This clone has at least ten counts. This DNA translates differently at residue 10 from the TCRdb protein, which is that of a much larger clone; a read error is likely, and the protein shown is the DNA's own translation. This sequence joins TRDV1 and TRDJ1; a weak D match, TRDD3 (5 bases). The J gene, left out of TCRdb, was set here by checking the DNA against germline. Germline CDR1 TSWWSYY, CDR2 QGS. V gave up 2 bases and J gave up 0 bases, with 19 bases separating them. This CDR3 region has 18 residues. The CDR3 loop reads CALGETSTGGIYTDKLIF. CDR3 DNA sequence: TGTGCTCTTGGGGAAACATCTACAGGGGGTATATACACCGATAAACTCATCTTT.

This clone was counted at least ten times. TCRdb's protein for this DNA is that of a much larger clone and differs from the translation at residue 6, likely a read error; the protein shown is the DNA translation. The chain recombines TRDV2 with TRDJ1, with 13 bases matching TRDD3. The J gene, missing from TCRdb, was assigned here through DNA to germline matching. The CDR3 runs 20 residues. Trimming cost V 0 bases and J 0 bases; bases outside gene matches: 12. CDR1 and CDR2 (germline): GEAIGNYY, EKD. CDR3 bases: TGTGCCTGTGACACCTTCCAACTGGGGGATACGGATTCGTACACCGATAAACTCATCTTT. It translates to CACDTFQLGDTDSYTDKLIF.

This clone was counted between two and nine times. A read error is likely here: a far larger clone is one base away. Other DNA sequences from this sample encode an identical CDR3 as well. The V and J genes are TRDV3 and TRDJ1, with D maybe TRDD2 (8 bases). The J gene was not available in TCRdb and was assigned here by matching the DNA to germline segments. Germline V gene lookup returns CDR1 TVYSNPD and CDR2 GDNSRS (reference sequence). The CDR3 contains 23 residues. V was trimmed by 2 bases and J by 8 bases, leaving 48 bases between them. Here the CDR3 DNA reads TGTGCCTTTCTCACCCCCGGGCTGACCAACTTCCTACTGAGTACTGGGGTGACCTCCAAACTCATCTTT. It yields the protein CAFLTPGLTNFLLSTGVTSKLIF.

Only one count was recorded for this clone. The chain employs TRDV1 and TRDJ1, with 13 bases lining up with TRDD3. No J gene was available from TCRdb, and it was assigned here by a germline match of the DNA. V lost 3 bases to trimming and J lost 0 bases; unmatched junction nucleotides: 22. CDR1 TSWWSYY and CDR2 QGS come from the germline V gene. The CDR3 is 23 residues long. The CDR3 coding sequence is TGTGCTCTTGGGGAGCGTTCCCCCAACTGGGGGATACGCGGGGTTATTTACACCGATAAACTCATCTTT. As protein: CALGERSPNWGIRGVIYTDKLIF.